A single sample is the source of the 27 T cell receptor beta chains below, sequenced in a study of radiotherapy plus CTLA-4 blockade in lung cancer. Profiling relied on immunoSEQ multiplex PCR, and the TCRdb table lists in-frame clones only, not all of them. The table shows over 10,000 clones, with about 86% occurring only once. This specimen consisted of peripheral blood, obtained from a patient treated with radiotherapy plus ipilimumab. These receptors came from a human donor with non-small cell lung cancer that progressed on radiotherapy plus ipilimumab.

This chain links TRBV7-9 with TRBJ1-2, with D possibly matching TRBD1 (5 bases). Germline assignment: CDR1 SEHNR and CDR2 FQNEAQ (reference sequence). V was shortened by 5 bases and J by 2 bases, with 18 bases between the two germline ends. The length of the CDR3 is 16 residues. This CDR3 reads CASSRSGAGANYGYTF. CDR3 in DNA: TGTGCCAGCAGCCGAAGTGGGGCAGGAGCCAACTATGGCTACACCTTC.

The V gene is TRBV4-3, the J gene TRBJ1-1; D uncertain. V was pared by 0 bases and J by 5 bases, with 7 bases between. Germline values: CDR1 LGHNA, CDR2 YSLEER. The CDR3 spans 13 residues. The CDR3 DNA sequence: TGCGCCAGCAGCCAAGATAGCACGACTGAAGCTTTCTTT. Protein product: CASSQDSTTEAFF.

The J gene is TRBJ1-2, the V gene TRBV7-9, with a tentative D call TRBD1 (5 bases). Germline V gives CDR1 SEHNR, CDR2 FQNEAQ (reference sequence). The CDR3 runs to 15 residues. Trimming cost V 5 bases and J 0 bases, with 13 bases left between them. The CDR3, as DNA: TGTGCCAGCAGCGCTCGGGACGGGACTAACTATGGCTACACCTTC. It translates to CASSARDGTNYGYTF.

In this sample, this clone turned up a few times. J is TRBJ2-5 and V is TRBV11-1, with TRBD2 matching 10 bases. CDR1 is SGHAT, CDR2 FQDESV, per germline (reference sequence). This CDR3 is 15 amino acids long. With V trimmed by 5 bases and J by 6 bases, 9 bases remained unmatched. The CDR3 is CASSPPAGGRQTQYF. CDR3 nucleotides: TGTGCCAGCAGCCCACCAGCGGGGGGGCGGCAGACCCAGTACTTC.

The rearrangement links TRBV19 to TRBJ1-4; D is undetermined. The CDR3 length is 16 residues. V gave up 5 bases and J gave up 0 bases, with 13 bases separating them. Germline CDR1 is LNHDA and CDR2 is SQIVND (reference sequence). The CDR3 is CASSSWRTATNEKLFF. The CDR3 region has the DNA TGTGCCAGTAGTTCCTGGAGGACTGCAACTAATGAAAAACTGTTTTTT. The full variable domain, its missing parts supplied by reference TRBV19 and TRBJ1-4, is DGGITQSPKYLFRKEGQNVTLSCEQNLNHDAMYWYRQDPGQGLRLIYYSQIVNDFQKGDIAEGYSVSREKKESFPLTVTSAQKNPTAFYLCASSSWRTATNEKLFFGSGTQLSVL.

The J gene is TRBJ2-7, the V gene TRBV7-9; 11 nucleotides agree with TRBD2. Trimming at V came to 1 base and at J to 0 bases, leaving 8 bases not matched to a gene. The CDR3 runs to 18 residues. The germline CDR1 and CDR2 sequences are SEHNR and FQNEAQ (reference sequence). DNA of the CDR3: TGTGCCAGCAGCTTAGGTCCTAGCGGGGGGTTAAGCTCCTACGAGCAGTACTTC. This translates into CASSLGPSGGLSSYEQYF.

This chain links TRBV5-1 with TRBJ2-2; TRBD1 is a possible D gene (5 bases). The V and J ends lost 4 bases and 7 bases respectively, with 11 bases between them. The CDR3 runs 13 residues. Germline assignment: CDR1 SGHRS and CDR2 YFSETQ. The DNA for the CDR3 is TGCGCCAGCAGCGCCTCAGGGATCGGGGAGCTGTTTTTT. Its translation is CASSASGIGELFF. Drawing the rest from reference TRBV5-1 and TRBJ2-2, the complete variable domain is KAGVTQTPRYLIKTRGQQVTLSCSPISGHRSVSWYQQTPGQGLQFLFEYFSETQRNKGNFPGRFSGRQFSNSRSEMNVSTLELGDSALYLCASSASGIGELFFGEGSRLTVL.

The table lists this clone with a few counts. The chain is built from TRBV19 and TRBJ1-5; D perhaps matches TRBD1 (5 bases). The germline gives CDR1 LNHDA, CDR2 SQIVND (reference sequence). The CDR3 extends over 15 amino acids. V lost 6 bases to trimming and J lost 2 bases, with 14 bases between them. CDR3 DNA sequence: TGTGCCAGTAGCCGGGGGGATGCCGGCAATCAGCCCCAGCATTTT. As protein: CASSRGDAGNQPQHF.

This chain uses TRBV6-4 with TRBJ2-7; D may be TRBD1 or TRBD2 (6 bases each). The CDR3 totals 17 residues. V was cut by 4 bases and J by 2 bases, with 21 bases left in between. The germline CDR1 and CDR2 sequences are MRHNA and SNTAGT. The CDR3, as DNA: TGTGCCAGCAGTGCACCAACCGACGGGGGCTCCACCTACGAGCAGTACTTC. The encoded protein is CASSAPTDGGSTYEQYF.

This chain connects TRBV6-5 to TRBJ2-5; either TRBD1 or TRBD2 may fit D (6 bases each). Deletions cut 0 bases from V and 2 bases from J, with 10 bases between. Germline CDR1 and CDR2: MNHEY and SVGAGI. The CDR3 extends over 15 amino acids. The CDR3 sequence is CASSYSWGAQETQYF. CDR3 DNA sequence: TGTGCCAGCAGTTACTCGTGGGGGGCGCAAGAGACCCAGTACTTC.

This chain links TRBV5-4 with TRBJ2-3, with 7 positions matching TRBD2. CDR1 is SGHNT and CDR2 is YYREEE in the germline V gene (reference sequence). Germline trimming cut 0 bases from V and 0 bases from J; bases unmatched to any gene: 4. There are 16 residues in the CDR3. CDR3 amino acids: CASSLAGGGSTDTQYF. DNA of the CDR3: TGTGCCAGCAGCTTGGCGGGCGGGGGTAGCACAGATACGCAGTATTTT.

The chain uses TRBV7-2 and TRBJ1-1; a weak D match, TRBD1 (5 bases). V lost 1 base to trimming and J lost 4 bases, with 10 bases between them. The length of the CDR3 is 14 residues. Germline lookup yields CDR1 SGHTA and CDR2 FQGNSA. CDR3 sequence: CASSLGQTSTEAFF. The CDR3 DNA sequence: TGTGCCAGCAGCTTAGGACAGACCTCCACTGAAGCTTTCTTT.

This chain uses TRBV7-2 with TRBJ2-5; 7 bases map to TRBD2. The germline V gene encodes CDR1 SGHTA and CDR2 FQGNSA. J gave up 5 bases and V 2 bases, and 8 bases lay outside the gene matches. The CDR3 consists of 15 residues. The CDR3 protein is CASSLSRGEWETQYF. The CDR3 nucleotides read TGTGCCAGCAGCTTAAGCCGGGGGGAGTGGGAGACCCAGTACTTC.

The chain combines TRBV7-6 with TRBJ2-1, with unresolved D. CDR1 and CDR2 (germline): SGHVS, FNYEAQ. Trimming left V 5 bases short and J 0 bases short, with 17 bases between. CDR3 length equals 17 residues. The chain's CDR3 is CASSTIAGRVSYNEQFF. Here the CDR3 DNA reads TGTGCCAGCAGCACCATAGCCGGCAGAGTCTCCTACAATGAGCAGTTCTTC.

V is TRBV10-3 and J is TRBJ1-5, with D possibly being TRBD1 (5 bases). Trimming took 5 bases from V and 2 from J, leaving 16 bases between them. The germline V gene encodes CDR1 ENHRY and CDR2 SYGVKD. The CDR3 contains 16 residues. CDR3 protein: CAISRGTDNGNQPQHF. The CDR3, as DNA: TGTGCCATCAGTCGAGGGACGGACAATGGCAATCAGCCCCAGCATTTT.

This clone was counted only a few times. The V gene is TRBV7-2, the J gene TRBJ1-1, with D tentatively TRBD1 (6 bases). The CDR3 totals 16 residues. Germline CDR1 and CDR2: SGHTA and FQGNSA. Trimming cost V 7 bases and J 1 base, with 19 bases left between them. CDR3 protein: CASTPRQVRSNTEAFF. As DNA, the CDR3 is TGTGCCAGCACCCCCAGACAGGTCCGTTCGAACACTGAAGCTTTCTTT.

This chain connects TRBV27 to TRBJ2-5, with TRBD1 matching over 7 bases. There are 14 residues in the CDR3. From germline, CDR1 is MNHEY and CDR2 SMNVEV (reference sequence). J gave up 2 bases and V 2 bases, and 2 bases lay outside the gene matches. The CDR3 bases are TGTGCCAGCAGTTTAGAGGGACAGCAAGAGACCCAGTACTTC. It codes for CASSLEGQQETQYF.

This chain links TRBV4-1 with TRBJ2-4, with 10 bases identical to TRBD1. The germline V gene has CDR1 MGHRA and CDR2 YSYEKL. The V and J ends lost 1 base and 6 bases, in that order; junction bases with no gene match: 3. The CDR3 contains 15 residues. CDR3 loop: CASSQVGQGGNIQYF. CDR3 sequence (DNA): TGCGCCAGCAGCCAAGTAGGACAGGGGGGAAACATTCAGTACTTC.

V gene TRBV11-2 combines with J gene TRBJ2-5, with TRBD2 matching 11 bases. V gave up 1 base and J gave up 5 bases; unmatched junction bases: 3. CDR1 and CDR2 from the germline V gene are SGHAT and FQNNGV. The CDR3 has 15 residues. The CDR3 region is CASSLGSGGVETQYF. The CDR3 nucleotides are TGTGCCAGCAGCTTAGGTAGCGGGGGGGTCGAGACCCAGTACTTC.

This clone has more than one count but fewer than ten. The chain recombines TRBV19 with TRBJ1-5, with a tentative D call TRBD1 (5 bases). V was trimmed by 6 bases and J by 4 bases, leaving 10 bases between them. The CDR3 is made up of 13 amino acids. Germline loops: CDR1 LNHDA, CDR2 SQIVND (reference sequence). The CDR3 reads CASRGGGNQPQHF. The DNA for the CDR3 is TGTGCCAGTAGGGGCGGGGGAAATCAGCCCCAGCATTTT.

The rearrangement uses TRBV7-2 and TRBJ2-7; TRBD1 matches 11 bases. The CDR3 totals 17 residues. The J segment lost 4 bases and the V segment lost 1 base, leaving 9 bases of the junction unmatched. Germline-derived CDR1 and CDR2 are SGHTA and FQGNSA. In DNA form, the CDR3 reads TGTGCCAGCAGCTTAGTTCTATGGGACAGGGGGAATTACGAGCAGTACTTC. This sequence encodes CASSLVLWDRGNYEQYF.

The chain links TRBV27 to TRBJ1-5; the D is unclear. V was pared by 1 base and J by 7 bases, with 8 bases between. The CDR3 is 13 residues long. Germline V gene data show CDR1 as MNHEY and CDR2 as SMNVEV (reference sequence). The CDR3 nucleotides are TGTGCCAGCAGTTTATTTGGGGTCCAGCCCCAGCATTTT. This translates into CASSLFGVQPQHF.

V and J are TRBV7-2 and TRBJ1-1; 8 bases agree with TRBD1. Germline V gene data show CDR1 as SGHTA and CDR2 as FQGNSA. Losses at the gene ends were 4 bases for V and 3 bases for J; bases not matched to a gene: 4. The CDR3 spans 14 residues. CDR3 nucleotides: TGTGCCAGCAGCTCCAGGGGGCCGTACACTGAAGCTTTCTTT. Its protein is CASSSRGPYTEAFF.

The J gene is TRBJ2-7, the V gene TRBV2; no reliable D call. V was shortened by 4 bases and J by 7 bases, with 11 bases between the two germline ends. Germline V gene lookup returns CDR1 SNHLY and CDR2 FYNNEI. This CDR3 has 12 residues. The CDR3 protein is CASSGDRGEQYF. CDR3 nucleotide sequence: TGTGCCAGCAGTGGCGACCGTGGGGAGCAGTACTTC.

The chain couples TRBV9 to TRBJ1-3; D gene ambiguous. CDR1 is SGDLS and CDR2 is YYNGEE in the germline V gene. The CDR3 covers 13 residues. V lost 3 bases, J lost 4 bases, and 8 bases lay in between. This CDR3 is CASSETLGNTIYF. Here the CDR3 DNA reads TGTGCCAGCAGCGAAACCCTCGGAAACACCATATATTTT.

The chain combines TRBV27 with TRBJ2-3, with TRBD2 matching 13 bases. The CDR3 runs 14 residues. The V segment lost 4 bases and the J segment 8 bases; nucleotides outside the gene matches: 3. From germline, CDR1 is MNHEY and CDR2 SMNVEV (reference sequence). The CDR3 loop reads CASSSLAGGGTQYF. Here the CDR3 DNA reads TGTGCCAGCAGTTCACTAGCGGGGGGGGGTACGCAGTATTTT.

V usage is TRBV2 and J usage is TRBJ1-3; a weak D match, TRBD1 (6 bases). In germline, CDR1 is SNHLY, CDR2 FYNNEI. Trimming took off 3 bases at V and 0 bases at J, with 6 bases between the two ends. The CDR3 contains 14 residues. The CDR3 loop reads CASSDRGSGNTIYF. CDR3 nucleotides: TGTGCCAGCAGTGACAGGGGCTCTGGAAACACCATATATTTT.